What follows is one TCR beta chain and its context. These data originate in a study of neoadjuvant anti-PD-1 for oral cavity cancer. Generated by immunoSEQ multiplex PCR, the TCRdb table keeps only in-frame clones and is missing some. The table shows about 25,000 clones, with 25% to 35% occurring only once. The ends lost 9 bases at V and 4 bases at J; junction bases unmatched: 18. CDR1 is SNHLY and CDR2 is FYNNEI in the germline V gene. CDR3 length: 17 residues. Time point: after neoadjuvant nivolumab, at surgical resection. Sequences were derived from tumor tissue, sampled after nivolumab (anti-PD-1) treatment. The rearrangement links TRBV2 to TRBJ1-2, with TRBD1 identical over 9 bases. The clonotype was recovered from a person aged 40-85 years with oral cavity squamous cell carcinoma. Here the CDR3 DNA reads TGTGCCAGGATAAAAACCGGGACAGGGCCCTTTTCCTATGGCTACACCTTC. Protein product: CARIKTGTGPFSYGYTF.